This entry features one T cell receptor (beta chain) sequence. Its antigen is not known. With a much larger clone just one base away, this may be a read error. The germline gives CDR1 DFQATT, CDR2 SNEGSKA (reference sequence). The CDR3 is 13 amino acids. The data were obtained in a study of T cells in Graves' hyperthyroidism and ophthalmopathy. General study findings and limits: Ophthalmopathy got predicted by the model a median approximately 6 months before its onset. From stable hyperthyroidism, ophthalmopathy was set apart by a 13 V-J model. Blood held most thyroid clonotypes expanded above 0.001 frequency.

Amplified TCR beta CDR3 regions derived from RNA transcripts. The HTBI primer set was used in a first-round RT-PCR of the TCR CDR3. TCRdb called the multiplex PCR reads again in MiXCR, with one record for every CDR3 protein. This sample has around 700,000 distinct CDR3 sequences; around 20% occur once, and the top ten carry over 15%. The PBMCs studied were ones that came from about 10 ml fresh peripheral blood. This TCR was recovered from a woman aged 50 to 65 with Graves' hyperthyroidism that later progressed to Graves' ophthalmopathy. The chain has TRBV20-1 and TRBJ1-1, with D perhaps TRBD1 (5 bases). Source material: blood. This CDR3 reads CSAYSPSDNEASF. Written as DNA, the CDR3 is TGCAGTGCTTACTCTCCTTCGGACAATGAAGCTTCCTTT.